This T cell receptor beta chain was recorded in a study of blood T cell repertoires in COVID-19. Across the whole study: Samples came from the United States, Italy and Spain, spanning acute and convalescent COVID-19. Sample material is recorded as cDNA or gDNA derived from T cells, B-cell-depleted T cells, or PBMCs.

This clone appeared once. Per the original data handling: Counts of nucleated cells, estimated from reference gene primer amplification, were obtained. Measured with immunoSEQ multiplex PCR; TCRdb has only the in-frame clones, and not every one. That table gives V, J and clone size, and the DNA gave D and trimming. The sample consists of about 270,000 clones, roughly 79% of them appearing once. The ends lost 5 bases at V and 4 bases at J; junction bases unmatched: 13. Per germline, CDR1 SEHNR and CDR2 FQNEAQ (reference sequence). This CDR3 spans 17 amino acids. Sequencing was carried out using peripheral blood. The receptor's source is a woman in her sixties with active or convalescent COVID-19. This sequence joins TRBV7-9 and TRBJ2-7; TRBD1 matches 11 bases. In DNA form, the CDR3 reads TGTGCCAGCAGCCACCAAAATCTCGGGACAGGGGGTTACGAGCAGTACTTC. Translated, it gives CASSHQNLGTGGYEQYF.